These 15 T cell receptor beta chains originate from one sample sequenced in a study of blood T cell repertoires in COVID-19. Produced via immunoSEQ multiplex PCR; TCRdb's table is partial and in-frame only. The table records approximately 70,000 clones, about 90% of them present only once. Material for sequencing was peripheral blood. These TCRs come from a human donor in a cohort sampled during active COVID-19.

The V call is TRBV5-1, the J call TRBJ1-4; D unclear. The V end was cut by 0 bases, the J end by 8 bases, with 11 bases between. The CDR3 is 14 amino acids. Germline CDR1 reads SGHRS; CDR2 reads YFSETQ. The DNA of the CDR3 is TGCGCCAGCAGCTTGGTTGGCGGGGTGGAAAAACTGTTTTTT. Amino acids: CASSLVGGVEKLFF.

This clone was observed once. The chain combines TRBV7-2 with TRBJ2-4, with 9 positions matching TRBD2. This CDR3 is 18 amino acids long. Germline-derived CDR1 and CDR2 are SGHTA and FQGNSA. Unmatched junction bases numbered 11, after V lost 5 bases and J lost 0 bases. CDR3 DNA: TGTGCCAGCAGCCCCAGCAGACTAGCGGAACTAGCCAAAAACATTCAGTACTTC. This gives the protein CASSPSRLAELAKNIQYF. The complete variable domain, with remaining parts taken from reference TRBV7-2 and TRBJ2-4, reads GAGVSQSPSNKVTEKGKDVELRCDPISGHTALYWYRQSLGQGLEFLIYFQGNSAPDKSGLPSDRFSAERTGGSVSTLTIQRTQQEDSAVYLCASSPSRLAELAKNIQYFGAGTRLSVL.

The gene calls are TRBV3-1 (or the pseudogene TRBV3-2) and TRBJ1-2; TRBD1 might be the D (6 bases). The CDR3 is 14 residues long. V was trimmed by 4 bases and J by 2 bases, leaving 11 bases between them. Germline CDR1 reads LGHDT; CDR2 reads YNNKEL (reference sequence). CDR3 DNA: TGTGCCAGCAGCCTACAACAGGGAAACTATGGCTACACCTTC. Translated, it gives CASSLQQGNYGYTF.

CDR3 sequence reads: CASSLGGSRGNTEAFF. The CDR3 bases are TGTGCCAGCAGCTTAGGTGGAAGCAGGGGTAACACTGAAGCTTTCTTT. The V call is TRBV7-6, the J call TRBJ1-1; TRBD1 is a possible D gene (6 bases). Trimming took 1 base from V and 2 from J, leaving 14 bases between them. Per the germline V gene, CDR1 is SGHVS and CDR2 is FNYEAQ. CDR3 size: 16 residues.

V is TRBV11-3 and J is TRBJ1-2, with D possibly matching TRBD1 (5 bases). Germline CDR1 and CDR2: SGHNT and YENEEA. Trimming cost V 2 bases and J 4 bases, with 29 bases left between them. The CDR3 runs 20 residues. CDR3 amino acids: CASSLFEEVAGEGYVYGYTF. The DNA of the CDR3 is TGTGCCAGCAGCTTATTTGAAGAGGTCGCGGGGGAGGGCTATGTCTATGGCTACACCTTC.

The V call is TRBV27, the J call TRBJ1-1; D gene unclear. Trimming shortened V by 1 base and J by 6 bases, and 15 bases separated the two germline ends. CDR3 length: 15 residues. In germline, CDR1 is MNHEY, CDR2 SMNVEV (reference sequence). CDR3 bases: TGTGCCAGCAGTTTATGGGCCGGGGTTGGGGCTGAAGCTTTCTTT. It codes for CASSLWAGVGAEAFF.

This clone was observed a few times. The chain employs TRBV28 and TRBJ2-1; 7 nucleotides align to TRBD2. The CDR3 extends over 17 amino acids. From germline, CDR1 is MDHEN and CDR2 SYDVKM. V was clipped by 5 bases and J by 2 bases; unmatched bases: 12. The CDR3 protein is CASSTLGGSGTYNEQFF. DNA for the CDR3: TGTGCCAGCAGTACTCTCGGGGGAAGCGGGACCTACAATGAGCAGTTCTTC.

The gene calls are TRBV7-8 and TRBJ2-3; TRBD2 aligns across 8 bases. V shed 5 bases, J shed 4 bases, and the junction held 5 bases outside the gene matches. Germline V gene sequence: CDR1 SGHVS, CDR2 FQNEAQ. This CDR3 spans 14 amino acids. The CDR3 spells CASSRTSFPDTQYF. The CDR3 region has the DNA TGTGCCAGCAGCCGGACTAGCTTCCCAGATACGCAGTATTTT.

The chain joins TRBV7-6 to TRBJ2-5; TRBD1 aligns across 7 bases. Germline CDR1 SGHVS, CDR2 FNYEAQ. The CDR3 is made up of 16 amino acids. The V segment lost 3 bases and the J segment 5 bases; nucleotides outside the gene matches: 12. CDR3 DNA sequence: TGTGCCAGCAGCTTGCTGGGGGCAGGGGGTTGGGAGACCCAGTACTTC. It yields the protein CASSLLGAGGWETQYF.

The CDR3 protein is CASSPRDSRDTQYF. In nucleotides, the CDR3 is TGTGCCAGCAGCCCACGGGACTCCCGAGATACGCAGTATTTT. The chain combines TRBV9 with TRBJ2-3; perhaps TRBD2 as D (6 bases). Per the germline V gene, CDR1 is SGDLS and CDR2 is YYNGEE. The V end lost 4 bases, the J end lost 5 bases, and 14 bases lay between the germline ends. This CDR3 has 14 residues.

The V call is TRBV7-9, the J call TRBJ2-1, with 7 bases matching TRBD2. CDR1 and CDR2 (germline): SEHNR, FQNEAQ (reference sequence). J gave up 4 bases and V 10 bases, and 16 bases lay outside the gene matches. The CDR3 contains 16 residues. CDR3 in amino acids: CAIGAAGSGAYNEQFF. The CDR3 DNA is TGTGCCATCGGGGCCGCGGGAAGCGGGGCTTACAATGAGCAGTTCTTC.

This chain joins TRBV29-1 and TRBJ1-2; 12 nucleotides line up with TRBD1. The CDR3 runs 17 residues. Trimming took 0 bases from V and 7 from J; bases not matched to a gene: 12. Germline V gives CDR1 SQVTM, CDR2 ANQGSEA. CDR3 protein: CSVEDRAGTGGAGGYTF. The CDR3 nucleotides are TGCAGCGTTGAAGATCGCGCCGGGACAGGGGGCGCCGGTGGCTACACCTTC.

This clone was seen a single time. This chain connects TRBV29-1 to TRBJ2-1, with D perhaps matching TRBD2 (6 bases). The CDR3 covers 18 residues. V was shortened by 1 base and J by 3 bases, with 22 bases between the two germline ends. Germline loops: CDR1 SQVTM, CDR2 ANQGSEA. The CDR3 sequence is CSVEGGLLGSSYYNEQFF. DNA for the CDR3: TGCAGCGTTGAAGGAGGACTACTCGGATCGTCTTACTACAATGAGCAGTTCTTC.

This chain links TRBV21-1 with TRBJ1-1. TRBV21-1 is marked as a pseudogene. The CDR3 is 15 amino acids. This chain's CDR3 is CASSSWGGVNTEAFF. CDR3 in DNA: TGTGCCAGCAGCTCCTGGGGGGGGGTGAACACTGAAGCTTTCTTT.

The chain combines TRBV28 with TRBJ2-3, with 11 bases identical to TRBD2. After removal of 5 bases from V and 6 bases from J, the junction contained 7 bases not matched to a gene. This CDR3 comprises 15 residues. Per the germline V gene, CDR1 is MDHEN and CDR2 is SYDVKM. As DNA, the CDR3 is TGTGCCAGCAGTCTAGTAGCGGGAGGGCCGGATACGCAGTATTTT. Translated: CASSLVAGGPDTQYF. Drawing the rest from reference TRBV28 and TRBJ2-3, the complete variable domain is DVKVTQSSRYLVKRTGEKVFLECVQDMDHENMFWYRQDPGLGLRLIYFSYDVKMKEKGDIPEGYSVSREKKERFSLILESASTNQTSMYLCASSLVAGGPDTQYFGPGTRLTVL.